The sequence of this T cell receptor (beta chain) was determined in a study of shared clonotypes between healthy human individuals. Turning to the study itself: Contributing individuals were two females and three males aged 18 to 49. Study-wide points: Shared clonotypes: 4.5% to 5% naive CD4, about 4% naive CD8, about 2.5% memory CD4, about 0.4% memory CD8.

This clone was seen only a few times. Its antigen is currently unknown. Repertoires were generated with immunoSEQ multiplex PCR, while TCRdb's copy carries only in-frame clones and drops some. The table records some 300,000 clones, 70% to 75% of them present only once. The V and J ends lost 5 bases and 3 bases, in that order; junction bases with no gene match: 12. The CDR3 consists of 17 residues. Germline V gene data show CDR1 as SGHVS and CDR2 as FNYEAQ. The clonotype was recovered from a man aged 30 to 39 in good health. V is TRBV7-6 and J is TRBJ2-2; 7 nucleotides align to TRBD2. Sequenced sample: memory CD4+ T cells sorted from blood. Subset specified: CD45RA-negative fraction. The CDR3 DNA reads TGTGCCAGCAGCCCCCTTGGCGGGAGTCAGGACACCGGGGAGCTGTTTTTT. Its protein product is CASSPLGGSQDTGELFF.